This T cell receptor (beta chain) was sequenced during a study of blood T cell repertoires in COVID-19. About the study: Both acute and convalescent COVID-19 samples were obtained from the United States, Italy and Spain. T cells, B-cell-depleted T cells, or PBMCs provided the cDNA or gDNA that served as material.

Original handling: Researchers report that nucleated cell counts were estimated from reference gene primer amplification. TCRdb's copy holds only in-frame clones and misses some; the assay was immunoSEQ multiplex PCR. The V and J calls and the clone size are those of that table, but D and trimming were determined from the DNA. This table holds around 93,000 clones, approximately 80% found once. The CDR3 has 15 amino acids. J gave up 6 bases and V 6 bases, and 15 bases lay outside the gene matches. Germline-derived CDR1 and CDR2 are SGDLS and YYNGEE. The chain employs TRBV9 and TRBJ2-7, with 7 positions matching TRBD1. This receptor was obtained from a woman older than 75 with acute or convalescent COVID-19. The specimen was peripheral blood. The CDR3 loop is CASTQGVGVFGEQYF. In DNA form, the CDR3 reads TGTGCCAGCACCCAGGGGGTAGGGGTATTCGGCGAGCAGTACTTC. The full variable domain, in which reference TRBV9 and TRBJ2-7 provide the parts outside the CDR3, is DSGVTQTPKHLITATGQRVTLRCSPRSGDLSVYWYQQSLDQGLQFLIQYYNGEERAKGNILERFSAQQFPDLHSELNLSSLELGDSALYFCASTQGVGVFGEQYFGPGTRLTVT.